Below, one T cell receptor beta chain is given with its context. The data belong to a study of blood T cell repertoires in COVID-19. Per the germline V gene, CDR1 is MNHEY and CDR2 is SVGAGI. Trimming removed 6 bases at V and 2 bases at J, with 8 bases between. There are 13 residues in the CDR3. Clones were read by immunoSEQ multiplex PCR, and TCRdb kept only the in-frame ones, dropping some. The sample includes about 70,000 clones, 70% to 90% seen only once; the top ten take around 12%. The TCR originated in a human donor in a cohort sampled during active COVID-19. This chain joins TRBV6-5 and TRBJ2-1, with D possibly TRBD1 on 6 matching bases. Sequenced material: peripheral blood. CDR3 sequence: CASRGQPYNEQFF. The CDR3 DNA reads as TGTGCCAGCAGAGGACAGCCCTACAATGAGCAGTTCTTC.